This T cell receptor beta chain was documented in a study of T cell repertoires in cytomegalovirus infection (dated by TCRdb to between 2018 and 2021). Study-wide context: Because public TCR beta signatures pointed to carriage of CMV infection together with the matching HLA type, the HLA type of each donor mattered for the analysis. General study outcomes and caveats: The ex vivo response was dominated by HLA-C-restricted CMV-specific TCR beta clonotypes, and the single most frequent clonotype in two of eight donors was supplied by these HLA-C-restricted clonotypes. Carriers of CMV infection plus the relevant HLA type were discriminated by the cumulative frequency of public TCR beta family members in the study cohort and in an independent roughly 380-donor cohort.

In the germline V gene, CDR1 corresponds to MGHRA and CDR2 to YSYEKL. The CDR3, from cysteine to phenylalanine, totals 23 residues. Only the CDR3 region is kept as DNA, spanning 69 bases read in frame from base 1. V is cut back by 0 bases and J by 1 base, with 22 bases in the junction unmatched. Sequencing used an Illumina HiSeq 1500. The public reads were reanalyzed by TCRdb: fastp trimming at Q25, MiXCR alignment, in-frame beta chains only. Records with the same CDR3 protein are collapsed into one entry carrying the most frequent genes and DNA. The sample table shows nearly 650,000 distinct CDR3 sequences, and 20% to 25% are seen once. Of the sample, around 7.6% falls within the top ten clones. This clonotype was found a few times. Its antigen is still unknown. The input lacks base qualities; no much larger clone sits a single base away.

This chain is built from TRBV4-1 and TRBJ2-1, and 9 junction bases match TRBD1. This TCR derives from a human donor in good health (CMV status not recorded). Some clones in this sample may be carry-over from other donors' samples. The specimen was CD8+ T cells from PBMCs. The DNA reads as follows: TGCGCCAGCAGCCAAGATCTTGTCTTGCCCGGGACAGGGCTTACTTGGTCCTACAATGAGCAGTTCTTC. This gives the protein CASSQDLVLPGTGLTWSYNEQFF.